The entry that follows covers one TCR beta chain sequence. The antigen remains unidentified. Researchers isolated total RNA from whole blood without sorting T cells. This specimen belongs to a study of monozygotic twins with inflammatory bowel disease. Study-wide points: The study found lower TCRbeta diversity (inverse Simpson) in IBD patients than in healthy co-twins.

Used for each TCR library was approximately 3,800 ng of total RNA. UMIs containing a 6-nucleotide sample barcode were added via template switching. From its re-call of the 5' RACE reads, TCRdb lists each CDR3 protein once, without DNA. Its listing shows some 210,000 distinct CDR3 sequences. This TCR derives from a human donor with ulcerative colitis or Crohn's disease, or a healthy co-twin of an affected twin (not recorded which). Sequences were obtained from blood.

The CDR3 sequence: CASSNGQYNEQFF. V usage is TRBV12-3 or TRBV12-4 and J usage is TRBJ2-1; with no DNA, the TCRdb D assignment of TRBD1 cannot be verified. The CDR3 spans 13 residues.